This TCR beta chain was observed in a study of OX40 agonist ivuxolimab in advanced cancers. Whole-study context: The patients got ivuxolimab, which is an agonistic anti-OX40 (CD134) antibody. Dose-escalation patients had hepatocellular carcinoma, melanoma, renal cell or head and neck cancer. Three individuals attained partial responses, comprising one hepatocellular carcinoma case and two cutaneous melanoma cases.

Assay used: immunoSEQ multiplex PCR; TCRdb lists only in-frame clones, some missing. The sample records 90,000 or so clones, 91% being singletons. The sequencing used CD4+ or CD8+ T cells sorted from blood, collected in a trial of the OX40 agonist ivuxolimab. The TCR comes from an adult with an advanced solid tumor such as melanoma, head and neck, liver or kidney cancer.

The CDR3 spells CASSLSGLGGYTF. Here the CDR3 DNA reads TGTGCCAGCAGTTTATCAGGGCTTGGTGGCTACACCTTC. The V call is TRBV28, the J call TRBJ1-2; possible D gene TRBD1, 5 bases. Germline CDR1 MDHEN, CDR2 SYDVKM. The V end lost 1 base, the J end lost 7 bases, and 10 bases lay between the germline ends. The CDR3 has 13 amino acids.